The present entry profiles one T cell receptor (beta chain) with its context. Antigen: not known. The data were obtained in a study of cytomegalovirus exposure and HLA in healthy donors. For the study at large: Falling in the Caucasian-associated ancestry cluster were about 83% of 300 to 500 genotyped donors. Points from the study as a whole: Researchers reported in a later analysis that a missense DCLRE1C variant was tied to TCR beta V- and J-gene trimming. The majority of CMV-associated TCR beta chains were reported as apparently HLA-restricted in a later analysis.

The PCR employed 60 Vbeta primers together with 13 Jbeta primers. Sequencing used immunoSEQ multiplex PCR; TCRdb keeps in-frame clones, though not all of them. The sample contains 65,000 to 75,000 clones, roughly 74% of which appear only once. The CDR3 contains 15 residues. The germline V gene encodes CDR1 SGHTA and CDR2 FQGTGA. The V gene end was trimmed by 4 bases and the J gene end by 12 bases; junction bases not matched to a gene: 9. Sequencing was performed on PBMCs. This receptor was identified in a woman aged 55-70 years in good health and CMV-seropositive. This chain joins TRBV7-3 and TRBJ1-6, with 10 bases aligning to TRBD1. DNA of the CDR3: TGTGCCAGCAGCTCATGGACAGGGGGTCCTGTACCCCTCCACTTT. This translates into CASSSWTGGPVPLHF.